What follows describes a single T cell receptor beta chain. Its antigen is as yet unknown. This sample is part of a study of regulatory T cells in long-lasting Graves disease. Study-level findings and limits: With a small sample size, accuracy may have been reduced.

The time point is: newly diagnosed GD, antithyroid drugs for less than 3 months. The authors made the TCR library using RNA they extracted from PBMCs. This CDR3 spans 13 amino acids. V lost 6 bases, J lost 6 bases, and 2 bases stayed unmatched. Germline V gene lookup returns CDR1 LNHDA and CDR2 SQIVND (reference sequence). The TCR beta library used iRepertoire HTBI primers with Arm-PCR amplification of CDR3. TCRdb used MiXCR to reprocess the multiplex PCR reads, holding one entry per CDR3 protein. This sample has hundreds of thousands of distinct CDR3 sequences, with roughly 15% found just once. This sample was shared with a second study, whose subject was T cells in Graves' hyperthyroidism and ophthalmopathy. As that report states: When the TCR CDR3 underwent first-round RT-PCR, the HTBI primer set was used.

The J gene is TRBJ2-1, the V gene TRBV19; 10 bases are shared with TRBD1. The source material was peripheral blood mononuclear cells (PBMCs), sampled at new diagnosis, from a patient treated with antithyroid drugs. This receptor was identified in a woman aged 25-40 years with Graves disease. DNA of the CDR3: TGTGCCAGTAGATGGACAGGGGGCAATGAGCAGTTCTTC. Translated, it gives CASRWTGGNEQFF.